One sample yielded the 23 T cell receptor beta chains listed below, sequenced in a study of Ad26.COV2.S vaccination and SARS-CoV-2 variants. Treatment of the sample: around 19 received Ad26.COV2.S at low or high dose, single or two shots; five or six received placebo; per-sample allocation not given. Sampling took place 63 days after the first vaccine or placebo injection. Repertoires were generated with immunoSEQ multiplex PCR, while TCRdb's copy carries only in-frame clones and drops some. In the table there are 350,000 to 500,000 clones, roughly 90% of which are singletons. Here the sequenced sample was peripheral blood, taken in a trial of Ad26.COV2.S vaccine versus placebo. The receptors come from a person aged 18-65 years who received the Ad26.COV2.S COVID-19 vaccine or a placebo.

This clone was observed a single time. J is TRBJ2-1 and V is TRBV6-5, with D perhaps matching TRBD2 (6 bases). With 2 bases removed from V and 10 bases from J, the gap between germline ends came to 18 bases. The CDR3 has 15 amino acids. Germline-derived CDR1 and CDR2 are MNHEY and SVGAGI. CDR3 amino acids: CASSYGWPPGGEQFF. The CDR3, as DNA: TGTGCCAGCAGTTACGGCTGGCCGCCAGGAGGGGAGCAGTTCTTC.

The count of this clone is one. The chain couples TRBV4-3 to TRBJ2-1, with 8 bases that match TRBD1. Per germline, CDR1 LGHNA and CDR2 YSLEER. V gave up 1 base and J gave up 6 bases; unmatched junction bases: 5. The CDR3 runs to 15 residues. CDR3 residues: CASSQGGTGINEQFF. CDR3 bases: TGCGCCAGCAGCCAAGGCGGGACAGGCATCAATGAGCAGTTCTTC.

The chain is built from TRBV3-1 (or the pseudogene TRBV3-2) and TRBJ2-3; tentatively, D is TRBD2 (6 bases). Germline loops: CDR1 LGHDT, CDR2 YNNKEL (reference sequence). This CDR3 has 23 residues. Trimming shortened V by 0 bases and J by 2 bases, and 33 bases separated the two germline ends. The CDR3 spells CASSQDSEYTCPPGVSATDTQYF. CDR3 in DNA: TGTGCCAGCAGCCAAGATTCGGAATATACGTGCCCGCCGGGAGTGAGTGCCACAGATACGCAGTATTTT.

This chain connects TRBV3-1 (or the pseudogene TRBV3-2) to TRBJ2-1, with 10 positions matching TRBD2. The CDR3 covers 19 residues. Germline values: CDR1 LGHDT, CDR2 YNNKEL (reference sequence). With V trimmed by 2 bases and J by 0 bases, 10 bases remained unmatched. Here the CDR3 DNA reads TGTGCCAGCAGCCAAAGCCCCACTAGCGGGGCAAGCTCCTACAATGAGCAGTTCTTC. As protein: CASSQSPTSGASSYNEQFF.

V is TRBV9 and J is TRBJ2-1; a weak D match, TRBD1 (6 bases). The CDR3 is 15 amino acids. V shed 0 bases and J shed 6 bases, with 13 bases lying between them. Germline V gene sequence: CDR1 SGDLS, CDR2 YYNGEE. The CDR3 coding sequence is TGTGCCAGCAGCGTAGGTTTTTCAGGGGTCAATGAGCAGTTCTTC. This gives the protein CASSVGFSGVNEQFF.

The chain has TRBV25-1 and TRBJ2-7; 7 nucleotides align to TRBD1. The CDR3 has 13 amino acids. Germline CDR1 MGHDK, CDR2 SYGVNS. Losses at the gene ends were 6 bases for V and 1 base for J; bases not matched to a gene: 3. This CDR3 is CASSVDRSYEQYF. The CDR3 bases are TGTGCCAGCAGCGTGGACAGGTCCTACGAGCAGTACTTC.

The chain has TRBV12-3 or TRBV12-4 and TRBJ1-2, with 9 bases fitting TRBD1. V was pared by 9 bases and J by 7 bases, with 9 bases of the junction left unmatched. The CDR3 extends over 13 amino acids. The CDR3 DNA reads as TGTGCCAGTTCAACACAGGGGGCTCGTGGCTACACCTTC. It codes for CASSTQGARGYTF.

The rearrangement joins TRBV7-2 to TRBJ2-4; 15 nucleotides match TRBD2. The CDR3 loop spans 16 amino acids. CDR1 is SGHTA and CDR2 is FQGNSA in the germline V gene. V was clipped by 4 bases and J by 7 bases; unmatched bases: 5. The CDR3 DNA sequence: TGTGCCAGCAGCTCCGGACTAGCGGGGGGGCGGAACATTCAGTACTTC. This encodes CASSSGLAGGRNIQYF.

The genes are TRBV7-2 and TRBJ2-1; 8 bases map to TRBD2. The germline V gene has CDR1 SGHTA and CDR2 FQGNSA. The ends lost 6 bases at V and 1 base at J; junction bases unmatched: 8. The CDR3 length is 16 residues. The CDR3 loop reads CASSPSGGVSYNEQFF. The CDR3 DNA follows: TGTGCCAGCAGTCCAAGCGGGGGAGTTTCCTACAATGAGCAGTTCTTC.

This clone showed up just a few times. The chain links TRBV30 to TRBJ1-5; TRBD1 matches 8 bases. The germline V gene has CDR1 GTSNPN and CDR2 SVGIG (reference sequence). The CDR3 has 14 amino acids. V was pared by 3 bases and J by 4 bases, with 5 bases of the junction left unmatched. The CDR3 loop is CAWSATGVNQPQHF. CDR3 coding DNA: TGTGCCTGGAGCGCGACAGGGGTGAATCAGCCCCAGCATTTT.

This rearrangement joins TRBV6-6 to TRBJ2-7; TRBD1 matches 8 bases. Germline values: CDR1 MNHNY, CDR2 SVGAGI (reference sequence). CDR3 length: 14 residues. J gave up 2 bases and V 5 bases, and 5 bases lay outside the gene matches. Written as DNA, the CDR3 is TGTGCCAGCAGTACCGGACAGGGCACCTACGAGCAGTACTTC. It yields the protein CASSTGQGTYEQYF.

The count of this clone is one. V gene TRBV7-7 combines with J gene TRBJ2-7; TRBD1 is a possible D gene (5 bases). With 4 bases removed from V and 0 bases from J, the gap between germline ends came to 16 bases. Germline V gene sequence: CDR1 SSHAT, CDR2 FNYEAQ (reference sequence). The CDR3 is made up of 16 amino acids. The DNA of the CDR3 is TGTGCCAGCAGCTCGATCCCCCAGGGCCTCTCCTACGAGCAGTACTTC. Protein: CASSSIPQGLSYEQYF.

This clone was counted a single time. The V call is TRBV28, the J call TRBJ1-6; D call uncertain. Trimming cost V 5 bases and J 3 bases, with 17 bases left between them. The CDR3 length is 17 residues. Germline CDR1 is MDHEN and CDR2 is SYDVKM. The CDR3 reads CASSISEAGFYNSPLHF. CDR3 DNA: TGTGCCAGCAGTATTTCTGAAGCCGGATTCTATAATTCACCCCTCCACTTT.

The sample holds a few counts of this clone. V usage is TRBV5-1 and J usage is TRBJ1-2; D unclear. The length of the CDR3 is 13 residues. Trimming shortened V by 0 bases and J by 5 bases, and 8 bases separated the two germline ends. Germline CDR1 and CDR2: SGHRS and YFSETQ. CDR3 protein: CASSLAPGYGYTF. As DNA, the CDR3 is TGCGCCAGCAGCTTGGCCCCGGGGTATGGCTACACCTTC.

This chain connects TRBV4-3 to TRBJ2-1, with D unclear. V dropped 0 bases and J dropped 2 bases, with 5 bases sitting between them. CDR1 is LGHNA and CDR2 is YSLEER in the germline V gene. The CDR3 is made up of 14 amino acids. Here the CDR3 reads CASSQEGPYNEQFF. The CDR3 coding sequence is TGCGCCAGCAGCCAAGAAGGACCCTACAATGAGCAGTTCTTC.

The chain links TRBV19 to TRBJ1-6; 10 nucleotides line up with TRBD1. With 4 bases clipped from V and 10 bases from J, the junction kept 10 bases outside the gene matches. The germline gives CDR1 LNHDA, CDR2 SQIVND (reference sequence). The CDR3 loop spans 16 amino acids. Written as DNA, the CDR3 is TGTGCCAGTAGTACCTTGGGACAGGGGTCTGGGTCACCCCTCCACTTT. Residues: CASSTLGQGSGSPLHF.

The chain carries TRBV19 and TRBJ1-1, with 9 positions matching TRBD1. The germline gives CDR1 LNHDA, CDR2 SQIVND (reference sequence). The CDR3 extends over 17 amino acids. J was trimmed by 1 base and V by 7 bases; bases with no gene match: 13. The CDR3 reads CASKGPATGQGNTEAFF. Written as DNA, the CDR3 is TGTGCCAGTAAGGGTCCAGCGACGGGACAGGGGAACACTGAAGCTTTCTTT. Full variable domain (outside the CDR3, taken from reference TRBV19 and TRBJ1-1): DGGITQSPKYLFRKEGQNVTLSCEQNLNHDAMYWYRQDPGQGLRLIYYSQIVNDFQKGDIAEGYSVSREKKESFPLTVTSAQKNPTAFYLCASKGPATGQGNTEAFFGQGTRLTVV.

The V call is TRBV6-5, the J call TRBJ2-3, with TRBD2 identical over 7 bases. The germline CDR1 and CDR2 sequences are MNHEY and SVGAGI. The CDR3 covers 15 residues. The V and J ends lost 3 bases and 1 base, in that order; junction bases with no gene match: 4. CDR3 sequence (DNA): TGTGCCAGCAGTTATGCAGGGAGGGGCACAGATACGCAGTATTTT. It is translated as CASSYAGRGTDTQYF.

The rearrangement joins TRBV30 to TRBJ2-5; 7 positions match TRBD1. Germline V gene data show CDR1 as GTSNPN and CDR2 as SVGIG (reference sequence). V was pared by 1 base and J by 0 bases, with 2 bases of the junction left unmatched. The CDR3 totals 14 residues. CDR3 loop: CAWSGGQYQETQYF. Written as DNA, the CDR3 is TGTGCCTGGAGTGGGGGACAGTACCAAGAGACCCAGTACTTC.

The chain combines TRBV30 with TRBJ2-3; D remains ambiguous. Trimming shortened V by 2 bases and J by 5 bases, and 11 bases separated the two germline ends. CDR1 GTSNPN and CDR2 SVGIG come from the germline V gene (reference sequence). This CDR3 region has 13 residues. CDR3 residues: CAWSHRIGDTQYF. The CDR3 coding sequence is TGTGCCTGGAGTCACCGAATTGGAGATACGCAGTATTTT.

The chain employs TRBV12-3 or TRBV12-4 and TRBJ1-1; no reliable D call. The CDR3 contains 13 residues. V was pared by 0 bases and J by 11 bases, with 13 bases between. CDR3 sequence (DNA): TGTGCCAGCAGTTTAGCATACATTGGTGGGGCTTTCTTT. It encodes CASSLAYIGGAFF.

This chain joins TRBV29-1 and TRBJ1-4, with 9 bases fitting TRBD1. The CDR3 is 13 residues long. The ends lost 7 bases at V and 6 bases at J; junction bases unmatched: 6. CDR1 is SQVTM and CDR2 is ANQGSEA in the germline V gene. Written as DNA, the CDR3 is TGCAGCGCCCCGGGACAGGGTGATGAAAAACTGTTTTTT. It translates to CSAPGQGDEKLFF. Variable domain in full (rest from reference TRBV29-1 and TRBJ1-4): SAVISQKPSRDICQRGTSLTIQCQVDSQVTMMFWYRQQPGQSLTLIATANQGSEATYESGFVIDKFPISRPNLTFSTLTVSNMSPEDSSIYLCSAPGQGDEKLFFGSGTQLSVL.

The chain recombines TRBV28 with TRBJ1-5; the D is unclear. Trimming shortened V by 5 bases and J by 1 base, and 9 bases separated the two germline ends. CDR1 MDHEN and CDR2 SYDVKM come from the germline V gene. The CDR3 totals 14 residues. DNA for the CDR3: TGTGCCAGCAGTCTGGGCGTCAGCAATCAGCCCCAGCATTTT. Its translation is CASSLGVSNQPQHF.